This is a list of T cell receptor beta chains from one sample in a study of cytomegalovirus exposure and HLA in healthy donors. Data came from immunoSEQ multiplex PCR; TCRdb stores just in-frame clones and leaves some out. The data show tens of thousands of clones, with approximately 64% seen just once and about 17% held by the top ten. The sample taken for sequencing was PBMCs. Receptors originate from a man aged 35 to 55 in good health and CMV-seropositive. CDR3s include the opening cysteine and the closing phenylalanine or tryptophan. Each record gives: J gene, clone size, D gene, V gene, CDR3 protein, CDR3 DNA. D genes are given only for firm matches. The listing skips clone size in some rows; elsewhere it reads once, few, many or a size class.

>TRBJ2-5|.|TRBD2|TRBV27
CASSLAGGADQETQYF
TGTGCCAGCAGTTTGGCGGGGGGGGCAGACCAAGAGACCCAGTACTTC
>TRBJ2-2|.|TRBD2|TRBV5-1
CASSLKGLASNANTGELFF
TGCGCCAGCAGCTTGAAGGGACTAGCCTCGAACGCGAACACCGGGGAGCTGTTTTTT
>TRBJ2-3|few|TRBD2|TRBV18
CASSPSRWLAGGDEGTDTQYF
TGTGCCAGCTCACCGAGCCGGTGGCTAGCGGGAGGCGATGAGGGTACAGATACGCAGTATTTT
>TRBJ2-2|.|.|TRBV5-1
CASYLGANTGELFF
TGCGCCAGCTACTTGGGAGCGAACACCGGGGAGCTGTTTTTT
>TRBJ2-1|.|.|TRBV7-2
CASSLELSELPGNEQFF
TGTGCCAGCAGCTTAGAATTGTCCGAACTCCCAGGGAATGAGCAGTTCTTC
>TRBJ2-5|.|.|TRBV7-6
CASSSAAGQETQYF
TGTGCCAGCAGCTCAGCGGCGGGGCAAGAGACCCAGTACTTC
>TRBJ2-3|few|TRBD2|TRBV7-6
CASSLTSVDTQYF
TGTGCCAGCAGCTTGACTAGCGTAGATACGCAGTATTTT
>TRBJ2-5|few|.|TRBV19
CASTTFGGNQETQYF
TGTGCCAGTACCACCTTCGGAGGGAACCAAGAGACCCAGTACTTC
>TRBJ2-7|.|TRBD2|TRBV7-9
CASSLSAAGDYEQYF
TGTGCCAGCAGCTTGTCTGCCGCGGGGGACTACGAGCAGTACTTC
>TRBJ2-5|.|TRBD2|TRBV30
CARGDGSSLVETQYF
TGTGCACGGGGGGACGGATCATCCCTTGTAGAGACCCAGTACTTC
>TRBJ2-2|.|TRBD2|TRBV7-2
CASSLELASTGELFF
TGTGCCAGCAGCTTAGAACTAGCGAGCACCGGGGAGCTGTTTTTT
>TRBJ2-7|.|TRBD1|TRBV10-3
CAISPDRDSYEQYF
TGTGCCATCAGTCCCGACAGGGATTCCTACGAGCAGTACTTC
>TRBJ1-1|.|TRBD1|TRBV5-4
CASSTTGLNTEAFF
TGTGCCAGCAGCACGACAGGGCTTAACACTGAAGCTTTCTTT
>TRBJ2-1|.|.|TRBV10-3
CAISGGQGTYNEQFF
TGTGCCATCAGTGGTGGGCAGGGTACCTACAATGAGCAGTTCTTC
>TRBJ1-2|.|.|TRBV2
CASTGDRPIYYGYTF
TGTGCCAGCACCGGAGACAGACCCATTTACTATGGCTACACCTTC
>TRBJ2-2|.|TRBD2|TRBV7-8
CASSLLGLASGELFF
TGTGCCAGCAGCTTATTGGGACTAGCGTCCGGGGAGCTGTTTTTT
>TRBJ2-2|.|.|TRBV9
CASSVGGEAGGELFF
TGTGCCAGCAGCGTAGGCGGGGAGGCTGGGGGGGAGCTGTTTTTT
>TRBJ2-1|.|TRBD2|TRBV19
CASSSGGVAGGNEQFF
TGTGCCAGTAGTTCTGGCGGAGTAGCGGGAGGTAATGAGCAGTTCTTC
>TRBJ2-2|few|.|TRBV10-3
CAIAPGLANTGELFF
TGTGCCATCGCCCCGGGACTCGCGAACACCGGGGAGCTGTTTTTT
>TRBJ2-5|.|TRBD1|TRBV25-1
CASSESDRGTQYF
TGTGCCAGCAGTGAATCAGACAGGGGGACCCAGTACTTC
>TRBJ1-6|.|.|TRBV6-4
CAFKEGSSYNSPLHF
TGTGCCTTCAAGGAGGGGAGCTCCTATAATTCACCCCTCCACTTT
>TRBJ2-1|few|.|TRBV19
CASSIAAGSSYNEQFF
TGTGCCAGTAGTATAGCTGCGGGGAGCTCCTACAATGAGCAGTTCTTC
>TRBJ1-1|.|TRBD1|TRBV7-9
CASRPTGGVTEAFF
TGTGCCAGCAGACCGACAGGGGGCGTTACTGAAGCTTTCTTT
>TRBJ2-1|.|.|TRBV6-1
CASSERGEQFF
TGTGCCAGCAGCGAACGCGGGGAGCAGTTCTTC
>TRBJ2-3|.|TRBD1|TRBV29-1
CSVGGVYRDRDSDTQYF
TGCAGCGTTGGGGGGGTTTACCGGGACAGGGATTCAGATACGCAGTATTTT
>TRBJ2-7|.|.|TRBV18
CASSPPVFEANGNEQYF
TGTGCCAGCTCACCACCGGTTTTTGAGGCAAATGGAAACGAGCAGTACTTC
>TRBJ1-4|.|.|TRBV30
CAWGHDPREKLFF
TGTGCCTGGGGTCACGATCCGAGGGAAAAACTGTTTTTT
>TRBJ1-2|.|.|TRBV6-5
CASSYGQNYGYTF
TGTGCCAGCAGTTACGGACAGAACTATGGCTACACCTTC
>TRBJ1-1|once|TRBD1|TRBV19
CASSLYQGQGNEAFF
TGTGCCAGTAGCCTATATCAAGGACAGGGAAATGAAGCTTTCTTT
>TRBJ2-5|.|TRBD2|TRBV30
CAWNPGLVVETQYF
TGTGCCTGGAACCCGGGACTAGTCGTGGAGACCCAGTACTTC
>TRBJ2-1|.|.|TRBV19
CASSMRGLSNEQFF
TGTGCCAGTAGTATGCGCGGTCTCAGCAATGAGCAGTTCTTC
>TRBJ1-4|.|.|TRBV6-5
CASSSQSEWEKLFF
TGTGCCAGCAGTTCTCAGAGCGAATGGGAAAAACTGTTTTTT
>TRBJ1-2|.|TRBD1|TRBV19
CASSGSGTGKWIDGYTF
TGTGCCAGTAGTGGATCCGGGACAGGGAAGTGGATTGATGGCTACACCTTC
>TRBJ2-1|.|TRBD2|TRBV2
CASSFWTSLFF
TGTGCCAGCAGTTTTTGGACTAGTCTCTTCTTC
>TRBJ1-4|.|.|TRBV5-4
CASSLEGGPGEKLFF
TGTGCCAGCAGCTTGGAGGGGGGGCCGGGTGAAAAACTGTTTTTT
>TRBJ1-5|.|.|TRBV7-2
CASSLRGSNQPQHF
TGTGCCAGCAGCTTAAGAGGGAGCAATCAGCCCCAGCATTTT
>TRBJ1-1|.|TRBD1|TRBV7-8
CASSRGTGDRAEAFF
TGTGCCAGCAGCAGAGGGACAGGGGATCGGGCTGAAGCTTTCTTT
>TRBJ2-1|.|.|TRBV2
CASSDGGINEQFF
TGTGCCAGCAGTGATGGGGGGATTAATGAGCAGTTCTTC
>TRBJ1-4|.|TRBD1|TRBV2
CASEGTGVGKLFF
TGTGCCAGCGAAGGGACAGGGGTAGGAAAACTGTTTTTT
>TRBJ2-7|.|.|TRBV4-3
CASSQAGSGAYEQYF
TGCGCCAGCAGCCAAGCAGGGTCGGGTGCATACGAGCAGTACTTC
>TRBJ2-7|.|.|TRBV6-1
CASSQIAARYEQYF
TGTGCCAGCAGCCAAATTGCGGCCCGATACGAGCAGTACTTC
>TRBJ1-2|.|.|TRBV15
CATSRVGGEDYGYTF
TGTGCCACCAGCAGAGTTGGGGGCGAGGACTATGGCTACACCTTC
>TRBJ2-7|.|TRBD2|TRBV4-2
CASSQFTSASYEQYF
TGTGCCAGCAGTCAGTTTACTAGCGCCTCCTACGAGCAGTACTTC
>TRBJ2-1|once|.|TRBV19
CASSNREEQFF
TGTGCCAGTAGTAACAGGGAGGAGCAGTTCTTC
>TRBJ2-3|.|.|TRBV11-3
CASSPHQGYTDTQYF
TGTGCCAGCAGCCCCCACCAGGGTTACACAGATACGCAGTATTTT
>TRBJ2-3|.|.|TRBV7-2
CASTPPGRGRGADTQYF
TGTGCCAGCACCCCCCCTGGCCGGGGCAGGGGTGCAGATACGCAGTATTTT
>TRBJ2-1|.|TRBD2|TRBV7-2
CASSFAPSGYNEQFF
TGTGCCAGCAGCTTTGCTCCTAGCGGTTACAATGAGCAGTTCTTC
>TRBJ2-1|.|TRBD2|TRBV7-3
CASSPTSGDEQFF
TGTGCCAGCAGCCCGACTAGCGGGGATGAGCAGTTCTTC
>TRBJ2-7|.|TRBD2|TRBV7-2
CASSQDPSGGADEQYF
TGTGCCAGCAGCCAAGATCCTAGCGGGGGGGCAGACGAGCAGTACTTC
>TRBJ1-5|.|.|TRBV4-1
CASSQAPGGNQPQHF
TGCGCCAGCAGCCAAGCACCCGGAGGCAATCAGCCCCAGCATTTT
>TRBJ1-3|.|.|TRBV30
CAWRGNRVSGNTIYF
TGTGCCTGGAGGGGCAACAGGGTCTCTGGAAACACCATATATTTT
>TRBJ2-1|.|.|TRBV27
CASSLLGDEQFF
TGTGCCAGCAGTTTACTCGGAGATGAGCAGTTCTTC